This T cell receptor beta chain was retrieved from a study of post-analysis software for immune sequencing data. General study results and limits: Five TRBV segments, including TRBV5-6, TRBV5-1 and TRBV20-1, were more frequent in patients than controls.

Presence of unique molecular identifiers characterized the TCR beta cDNA libraries. TCRdb reanalysed the PCR reads using MiXCR and keeps one entry per CDR3 protein. The table has roughly 730,000 distinct CDR3 sequences, 25% to 30% seen once. The CDR3 length is 16 residues. CDR1 is SNHLY and CDR2 is FYNNEI in the germline V gene. Between the trimmed V and J ends, which lost 6 bases and 5 bases, there was a span of 20 bases. Points on this clonotype: Its antigen is not known.

The rearrangement uses TRBV2 and TRBJ1-5; a weak D match, TRBD1 (6 bases). The origin of this receptor is a girl aged 10 to 17 with multiple sclerosis. Sequenced input: blood. The CDR3 is CASREGGRRLDQPQHF. DNA of the CDR3: TGTGCCAGCAGGGAGGGGGGACGTCGACTTGATCAGCCCCAGCATTTT.